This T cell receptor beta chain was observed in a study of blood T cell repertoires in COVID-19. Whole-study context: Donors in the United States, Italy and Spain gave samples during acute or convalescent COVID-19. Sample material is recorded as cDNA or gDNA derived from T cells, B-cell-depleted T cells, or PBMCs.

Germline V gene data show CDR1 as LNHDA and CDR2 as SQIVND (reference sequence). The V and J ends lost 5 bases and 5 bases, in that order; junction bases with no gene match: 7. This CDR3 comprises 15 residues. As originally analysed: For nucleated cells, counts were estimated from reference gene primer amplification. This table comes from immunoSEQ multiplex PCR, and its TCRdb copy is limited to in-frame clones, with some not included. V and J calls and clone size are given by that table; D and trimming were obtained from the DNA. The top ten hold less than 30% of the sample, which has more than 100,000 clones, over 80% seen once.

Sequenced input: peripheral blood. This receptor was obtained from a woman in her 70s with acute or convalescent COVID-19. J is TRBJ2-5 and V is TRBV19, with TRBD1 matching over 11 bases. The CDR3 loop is CASSGQGALWETQYF. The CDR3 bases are TGTGCCAGTAGTGGACAGGGGGCCTTGTGGGAGACCCAGTACTTC.